The sequence of this T cell receptor beta chain was determined in a study of memory CD4+ T cells and cytomegalovirus serostatus (dated by TCRdb to 2018 to 2020). For the study in its entirety: The cohort comprised 35 or so healthy Belgian adults, 9 CMV seropositive and around 24 CMV seronegative. The study sequenced CD4+ memory TCRbeta repertoires of a Belgian cohort with known cytomegalovirus serostatus to replicate a published TCR-based CMV serostatus classifier. Results the study describes overall, beyond this receptor: Of fewer than 200 previously reported CMV-associated TCRbeta sequences, 60 to 85 appeared in the CD4+ memory repertoires, each in one to five individuals. A median bootstrapped AUC of around 0.94 with a 95% CI of 0.76-1.00 was achieved on the Belgian cohort by the original-framework classifier. The results were interpreted as suggesting that the CMV-associated TCR signature is mostly present in the CD4+ memory repertoire. For predicting CMV serostatus, the median bootstrapped AUC was 0.95 using the original framework and roughly 0.92 using a US-trained random forest. Only CD4+CD45RO+ memory cells were sequenced, in contrast to the original study, in which naive and memory CD4+ and CD8+ populations were covered.

V is trimmed back by 5 bases and J by 4 bases, and the junction contains 7 bases that no gene match accounts for. CDR1 and CDR2, per the germline V gene, are MNHEY and SVGAGI. The CDR3 spans 15 residues, from the cysteine through the phenylalanine. Only the CDR3 DNA stays, 45 bases, in frame from base 1. Notes on this clone: The clone's antigen remains unknown. No qualities accompany the bases; no much larger clone lies one base away.

A FACSAria II was used to sort memory CD4+ T cells, defined as single viable CD3+CD4+CD8-CD45RO+ cells. CMV serostatus was assessed using a Roche Elecsys assay, by which serum IgG against CMV pp150, pp28, p38 and p52 was detected. After thawing, total CD4+ T cells were enriched by positive selection with CD4 magnetic microbeads. The samples came from a different study that was designed specifically to examine the CD4+ T cell memory repertoire. Peripheral blood mononuclear cells were isolated and cryopreserved according to standard operating procedures, and serum was stored at -80 degrees C. Staining used CD3-PerCP (BW264/56), CD4-APC (RPA-T4), CD45RO-PE (UCHT1) and CD8-Pacific Orange (3B5) antibodies, with Sytox blue excluding non-viable cells. Genomic DNA was extracted from sorted cells with the Quick-DNA Microprep Kit. Amplification of TCRbeta DNA was done with the immunoSEQ hsTCRbeta kit, following the protocol from the manufacturer. TCRbeta libraries were sequenced on an Illumina MiSeq instrument. The published analysis was carried out like this. Removing out-of-frame sequences left 2,204,828 distinct TCRbeta sequences, an average of roughly 63,000 per individual. Each individual was scored using the number of 160 or so previously reported CMV-associated TCRbeta sequences that the individual carried and the total number of productive distinct TCRbeta sequences. A beta-binomial model was reimplemented in Python, and random forests from scikit-learn, run with default parameters, were trained on data from the US cohort. Classifier performance on the Belgian cohort was summarized as median AUC with percentile confidence intervals calculated over 10,000 bootstrap iterations. TCRdb carries this immuneACCESS record with in-frame sequences only. Its versions omit some clonotypes, under half of them owing to an unresolved V gene in the studies checked, with the rest unexplained. Clonal size and the V and J genes are those of that table, whereas D and trimming came from the DNA. A total of some 40,000 clones appear in this sample, less than 80% of them only once. The ten most abundant clones make up approximately 5.7% of the sample.

The V and J genes are TRBV6-5 and TRBJ2-7, and TRBD1 aligns with 11 junction nucleotides. The sample consisted of memory CD4+ T cells from blood. The receptor comes from an adult in good health and CMV-seropositive. The base sequence is TGTGCCAGCAGTCTCTCGGGGACAGGGGGGTACGAGCAGTACTTC. Its protein product is CASSLSGTGGYEQYF.